This T cell receptor beta chain derives from a study of T cell responses to AZD1222 COVID-19 vaccine. Study outcomes and limitations: Researchers report vaccine-associated CD4 TCRs spanning spike, with dominance at 160-218 and 743-854. After the peak T cell response, and only then, were repertoires sampled. The study identified only five to seven AZD1222 recipients as seropositive at baseline. Recipients of two AZD1222 doses showed rising Spike-specific TCR breadth and depth.

About this clone: What it recognizes is unknown.

Sequenced by immunoSEQ multiplex PCR; TCRdb stores in-frame clones only, minus some. The sample contains 150,000 or so clones, around 85% of which appear only once. The CDR3 extends over 13 amino acids. Germline V gives CDR1 SEHNR, CDR2 FQNEAQ (reference sequence). Trimming removed 6 bases at V and 4 bases at J, with 12 bases between. This sample comprised peripheral blood, obtained on day 0 of AZD1222 vaccination. The TCR sequence derives from an adult in good health. The rearrangement links TRBV7-9 to TRBJ1-1; D is unclear. CDR3 coding DNA: TGTGCCAGCAGTCTCGCACCCCGCACTGAAGCTTTCTTT. The encoded protein is CASSLAPRTEAFF.